This TCR beta chain derives from a study of T cell clones after liver transplantation (dated 2019 in TCRdb). Study-level background: The samples were obtained from ITN030ST, a randomized trial that attempted immunosuppression withdrawal within 2 years after liver transplantation. Donor-reactive T cell clones were identified by TCRbeta sequencing following a pre-transplant mixed lymphocyte reaction and were subsequently tracked in post-transplant blood. As an antigen-independent comparator for the donor-reactive sequences, third party-reactive TCRbeta sequences from pre-transplant MLRs were identified as well. Three of the eight recipients were HCV-positive; the others were transplanted for non-autoimmune, non-viral indications. The subjects received no induction therapy and were kept on standard immunosuppression until randomization at 12-24 months post-transplant. Tolerance meant complete immunosuppression withdrawal for at least one year without liver enzymes rising beyond twice the upper limit of normal. Blood samples were taken pre-transplant, pre-randomization before withdrawal, and post-randomization after full withdrawal or failed withdrawal. A cohort of 8 liver transplant recipients was studied, of whom 3 were classified as tolerant and 5 as non-tolerant. Summary of the overall study and its limitations: In most of the 8 subjects, regardless of tolerance or HCV status, circulating donor-reactive CD4 TCRbeta sequences dropped significantly post-transplant. Once repertoire turnover was taken into account, donor-reactive detection showed a significant reduction for CD4 in 7 of 8 subjects and for CD8 in 8 of 8. Without allograft tissue specimens, donor-reactive T cells may have migrated into the graft rather than being deleted. The decline in donor-reactive sequences exceeded the decline in third party-reactive sequences, suggesting partial antigen-specific deletion that was unrelated to withdrawal success. Low numbers of available donor cells limited the measurable donor-reactive repertoire in two subjects. Because of small, heterogeneous patient numbers and non-standardized post-transplant time points, the conclusions were only preliminary.

Using immunoSEQ, frozen genomic DNA was subjected to high-throughput TCRbeta CDR3 sequencing, a process that included PCR amplification, mapping, bias correction and internal controls. Concerning the study's data processing: Productive rearrangements were kept, and unique TCRbeta sequences were defined by CDR3 nucleotide sequence plus V and J gene. Donor-reactive sequences required at least 5-fold expansion in CFSE-low cells versus unstimulated pre-transplant cells and at least 0.01% frequency. Minimum frequency thresholds were set for each subject based on the unstimulated sample with the lowest template count, ensuring at least 90% detection power. Repertoire turnover was measured by Jensen-Shannon divergence between the top 1000 TCRbeta sequences post- and pre-transplant. Changes in detection of donor-reactive sequences were tested with two-sided Fisher's exact tests. TCRdb stores this immuneACCESS table with in-frame sequences only. Part of the clones is absent; in the studies checked, under half of the shortfall reflects unresolved V genes, and no reason is known for the rest. V, J and clone size are those of that table, while D and trimming were read from the DNA. Across this sample there are about 33,000 clones, with about 95% seen only once. The ten largest clones represent about 24% of the sample.

Its CDR3 holds 15 amino acids, cysteine through phenylalanine. Left in the record is the CDR3 DNA by itself, 45 bases read in frame from the first base. Unmatched junction bases come to 4, with V trimmed by 1 base and J by 4 bases. CDR1 SGHNT and CDR2 YYREEE are derived from the germline V gene (reference sequence). Thawed unstimulated PBMCs were stained for CD3, CD4 and CD8 and FACS-sorted into CD3+CD4+ and CD3+CD8+ populations. Randomization to immunosuppression withdrawal applied to every one of the 8 studied subjects. The Qiagen DNeasy Blood and Tissue Kit was used to isolate genomic DNA. Points on this clone: Its antigen specificity is not known. No quality values exist for individual bases; no much larger clone is one base distant.

The source was CD8+ T cells from blood, collected 12 months after liver transplant. The chain is made from TRBV5-4 and TRBJ2-2, with 7 junctional bases fitting TRBD1. This sequence was found in a human patient who received a liver transplant. Some T cells may have been brought in with the graft after a transplant. The CDR3 region has the sequence CASSLKTGATGELFF. DNA sequence: TGTGCCAGCAGCTTGAAAACAGGGGCCACCGGGGAGCTGTTTTTT.